This TCR beta chain is drawn from a study of blood T cell repertoires in COVID-19. Repertoires were generated with immunoSEQ multiplex PCR, while TCRdb's copy carries only in-frame clones and drops some. The sample has about 220,000 clones, roughly 80% seen once. The CDR3 runs 15 residues. V lost 1 base, J lost 5 bases, and 5 bases stayed unmatched. The germline V gene has CDR1 SGHDN and CDR2 FVKESK. The source of this sequence is a woman aged 70 to 79 with COVID-19, enrolled during active disease. The J gene is TRBJ2-3, the V gene TRBV14; TRBD2 agrees at 8 bases. The sequencing input was peripheral blood. For the CDR3, the DNA is TGTGCCAGCAGCCAAGTGAGCGGGAGAGGAGATACGCAGTATTTT. This translates into CASSQVSGRGDTQYF.